Listed here is a single TCR beta chain. A multiplex PCR was run with 60 Vbeta primers and 13 Jbeta primers. Clones were sequenced by immunoSEQ multiplex PCR, and TCRdb holds only the in-frame ones, with some missing. The data show about 130,000 clones, with approximately 87% seen just once and 20% held by the top ten. These data come from a study of cytomegalovirus exposure and HLA in healthy donors. The CDR3 consists of 15 residues. J was trimmed by 0 bases and V by 4 bases; bases with no gene match: 2. Germline V gene sequence: CDR1 ENHRY, CDR2 SYGVKD. Sequencing used PBMCs. The TCR sequence derives from a man between 18 and 35 years old in good health and CMV-seropositive. The chain employs TRBV10-3 and TRBJ2-7; 11 bases fit TRBD2. In DNA form, the CDR3 reads TGTGCCATCAGTGGACTAGCGGGGCACTCCTACGAGCAGTACTTC. Amino acid sequence: CAISGLAGHSYEQYF.